This T cell receptor (beta chain) was recovered during a study of blood T cell repertoires in COVID-19. TCRdb's table, derived via immunoSEQ multiplex PCR, lists solely in-frame clones and lacks some. The sample contains roughly 70,000 clones, about 90% of which appear only once. Specimen: peripheral blood. The receptor comes from a woman at least 80 years old with active COVID-19.

CDR3: CASSQDLAGGTGELFF. The CDR3 bases are TGTGCCAGCAGCCAAGATTTAGCGGGGGGCACCGGGGAGCTGTTTTTT. The chain is built from TRBV3-1 (or the pseudogene TRBV3-2) and TRBJ2-2; 10 bases are a match to TRBD2. This CDR3 spans 16 amino acids. The V segment lost 0 bases and the J segment 4 bases; nucleotides outside the gene matches: 2. Germline V gene lookup returns CDR1 LGHDT and CDR2 YNNKEL (reference sequence).